One sample yielded the 22 T cell receptor beta chains listed below, sequenced in a study of OX40 agonist ivuxolimab in advanced cancers. Using immunoSEQ multiplex PCR, the repertoire was profiled, and TCRdb retains in-frame clones only, with some absent. The sample includes 29,000 or so clones, just over 90% of them seen just once. This specimen consisted of CD4+ or CD8+ T cells sorted from blood, obtained in a trial of the OX40 agonist ivuxolimab. The receptors stem from an adult with an advanced solid tumor such as melanoma, head and neck, liver or kidney cancer.

The chain has TRBV5-1 and TRBJ1-1; no reliable D call. The length of the CDR3 is 14 residues. Trimming took off 4 bases at V and 1 base at J, with 11 bases between the two ends. The germline V gene encodes CDR1 SGHRS and CDR2 YFSETQ. DNA of the CDR3: TGCGCCAGCAGCCAAGACCCCCGGAACACTGAAGCTTTCTTT. Translating gives CASSQDPRNTEAFF.

The chain combines TRBV20-1 with TRBJ1-1; D gene ambiguous. The CDR3 totals 11 residues. The germline gives CDR1 DFQATT, CDR2 SNEGSKA (reference sequence). V lost 3 bases to trimming and J lost 4 bases, with 6 bases between them. The CDR3 DNA sequence: TGCAGTGCTAGGAAGGTCACTGAAGCTTTCTTT. Translation: CSARKVTEAFF.

CDR3 region: CASRSLDSQNEKLFF. In DNA, the CDR3 is TGTGCCAGCAGGAGCCTCGACAGCCAAAATGAAAAACTGTTTTTT. The J gene is TRBJ1-4, the V gene TRBV11-1, with D perhaps matching TRBD1 (5 bases). Trimming removed 6 bases from V and 5 bases from J, with 16 bases in between. Looked up from germline, CDR1 is SGHAT and CDR2 is FQDESV (reference sequence). This CDR3 is built from 15 residues.

This clone is a singleton in its sample. The chain has TRBV11-3 and TRBJ2-1, with D hard to call. Germline V gene sequence: CDR1 SGHNT, CDR2 YENEEA. CDR3 length: 17 residues. The V and J ends lost 5 bases and 0 bases respectively, with 17 bases between them. CDR3 amino acids: CASSPSSLESSYNEQFF. The CDR3 bases are TGTGCCAGCAGCCCGAGCTCTCTGGAGAGCTCCTACAATGAGCAGTTCTTC.

About this clone: This CDR3 is also generated by other DNA sequences in the sample. The chain has TRBV5-6 and TRBJ1-2, with 8 positions matching TRBD1. The V segment lost 4 bases and the J segment 3 bases; nucleotides outside the gene matches: 2. The CDR3 has 13 amino acids. Germline CDR1 reads SGHDT; CDR2 reads YYEEEE. The CDR3 loop reads CASSLDRDYGYTF. CDR3 sequence (DNA): TGTGCCAGCAGCCTGGACAGGGACTATGGCTACACCTTC.

In regard to this clone: The junction departs from germline at one end; a sequencing error may be responsible. The chain joins TRBV14 to TRBJ1-2; TRBD1 is a possible D gene (5 bases). The CDR3 contains 15 residues. The germline V gene encodes CDR1 SGHDN and CDR2 FVKESK. Written as DNA, the CDR3 is TGTGCCGGCAGCCCAGTGTTGAAGGGGCACTATGGCTACACCTTC. Translating gives CAGSPVLKGHYGYTF.

This sequence joins TRBV7-2 and TRBJ2-7, with 12 bases matching TRBD2. The CDR3 has 17 residues. The V segment lost 1 base and the J segment 2 bases; nucleotides outside the gene matches: 6. Germline loops: CDR1 SGHTA, CDR2 FQGNSA. Here the CDR3 DNA reads TGTGCCAGCAGCTTAGGAGGGGGACTAGCGGGTACCTACGAGCAGTACTTC. Protein: CASSLGGGLAGTYEQYF.

The chain has TRBV28 and TRBJ2-7; D might be TRBD1 (7 bases). The V end lost 3 bases, the J end lost 0 bases, and 12 bases lay between the germline ends. The CDR3 contains 15 residues. Looked up from germline, CDR1 is MDHEN and CDR2 is SYDVKM. The CDR3 DNA follows: TGTGCCAGCAGTTTCCGCGGGACAGCCTCCTACGAGCAGTACTTC. Its protein is CASSFRGTASYEQYF.

The chain has TRBV9 and TRBJ1-3; D may be TRBD1 (6 bases). The V gene's germline CDR1 is SGDLS and CDR2 YYNGEE. This CDR3 spans 13 amino acids. With 0 bases removed from V and 8 bases from J, the gap between germline ends came to 9 bases. CDR3 sequence: CASSVGDTDTIYF. The CDR3 DNA is TGTGCCAGCAGCGTAGGGGACACCGACACCATATATTTT. The full variable domain, its missing parts supplied by reference TRBV9 and TRBJ1-3, is DSGVTQTPKHLITATGQRVTLRCSPRSGDLSVYWYQQSLDQGLQFLIQYYNGEERAKGNILERFSAQQFPDLHSELNLSSLELGDSALYFCASSVGDTDTIYFGEGSWLTVV.

The CDR3 loop is CASSLSGVSYEQYF. The CDR3 DNA sequence: TGTGCCAGCAGTTTATCCGGAGTTTCCTACGAGCAGTACTTC. The V call is TRBV27, the J call TRBJ2-7; D is ambiguous. This CDR3 is built from 14 residues. Germline V gene sequence: CDR1 MNHEY, CDR2 SMNVEV (reference sequence). V dropped 0 bases and J dropped 1 base, with 7 bases sitting between them.

This chain links TRBV5-8 with TRBJ1-1; a possible D gene is TRBD1 (5 bases). The CDR3 is made up of 15 amino acids. Trimming shortened V by 5 bases and J by 0 bases, and 14 bases separated the two germline ends. Germline CDR1 and CDR2: SGHTS and YDEGEE. The DNA for the CDR3 is TGTGCCAGCAGGGGGCGTGCGGGGTTGAACACTGAAGCTTTCTTT. Translating gives CASRGRAGLNTEAFF.

The chain couples TRBV19 to TRBJ1-2, with 9 positions matching TRBD1. The V gene's germline CDR1 is LNHDA and CDR2 SQIVND (reference sequence). The CDR3 covers 15 residues. With V trimmed by 5 bases and J by 4 bases, 8 bases remained unmatched. The CDR3: CASSVQGAPGYGYTF. CDR3 DNA: TGTGCCAGTAGTGTACAGGGGGCGCCTGGCTATGGCTACACCTTC.

This clone has just one count. V and J are TRBV6-6 and TRBJ1-3; D not resolved. Germline CDR1 reads MNHNY; CDR2 reads SVGAGI (reference sequence). Trimming pared 7 bases from V and 3 bases from J, leaving 7 bases between. CDR3 length equals 12 residues. The CDR3 DNA is TGTGCCAGCATTGACGGTGGAAACACCATATATTTT. Residues: CASIDGGNTIYF.

This clone is a singleton in its sample. This chain uses TRBV7-6 with TRBJ2-3; D is unresolved. The length of the CDR3 is 15 residues. V shed 0 bases and J shed 1 base, with 8 bases lying between them. Germline V gene data show CDR1 as SGHVS and CDR2 as FNYEAQ. The CDR3 DNA is TGTGCCAGCAGCTTAGCTTCAGGCGGCACAGATACGCAGTATTTT. Protein sequence: CASSLASGGTDTQYF.

The chain uses TRBV10-1 and TRBJ2-3, with D perhaps TRBD2 (6 bases). The length of the CDR3 is 11 residues. Trimming removed 9 bases from V and 4 bases from J, with 8 bases in between. Germline V lookup: CDR1 WNHNN, CDR2 SYGVQD (reference sequence). CDR3 residues: CARGGADTQYF. The CDR3 DNA follows: TGCGCCAGGGGGGGAGCAGATACGCAGTATTTT.

The V call is TRBV7-9, the J call TRBJ2-3, with TRBD2 as a possible D gene (5 bases). The CDR3 consists of 13 residues. V was trimmed by 6 bases and J by 7 bases, leaving 14 bases between them. Germline loops: CDR1 SEHNR, CDR2 FQNEAQ (reference sequence). The CDR3 DNA sequence: TGTGCCAGCAGTCCGCCGGGGAGCTATACGCAGTATTTT. Its protein is CASSPPGSYTQYF.

The rearrangement uses TRBV19 and TRBJ1-6, with TRBD1 as a possible D gene (5 bases). The CDR3 has 15 amino acids. CDR1 and CDR2 (germline): LNHDA, SQIVND (reference sequence). Trimming shortened V by 3 bases and J by 9 bases, and 15 bases separated the two germline ends. This chain's CDR3 is CASSIFGGVASPLHF. The CDR3 coding sequence is TGTGCCAGTAGTATTTTTGGAGGGGTTGCTTCACCCCTCCACTTT.

The rearrangement joins TRBV28 to TRBJ2-7; TRBD2 matches at 11 bases. V shed 6 bases and J 5 bases; nucleotides not matched to a gene: 6. Germline V gives CDR1 MDHEN, CDR2 SYDVKM. CDR3 length: 14 residues. This CDR3 reads CASRTSGSFNEQYF. In DNA form, the CDR3 reads TGTGCCAGCAGAACTAGCGGGAGTTTCAACGAGCAGTACTTC.

The genes are TRBV7-6 and TRBJ2-1; unclear D gene. Germline V CDR1 and CDR2: SGHVS, FNYEAQ. Between the trimmed V and J ends, which lost 4 bases and 9 bases, there was a span of 13 bases. There are 13 residues in the CDR3. The CDR3 DNA reads as TGTGCCAGCAGCTCGGACCCTACAAGTGAGCAGTTCTTC. Translating it yields CASSSDPTSEQFF.

The V call is TRBV6-5, the J call TRBJ2-7, with 7 bases aligning to TRBD2. Germline CDR1 reads MNHEY; CDR2 reads SVGAGI. The CDR3 has 12 residues. Trimming cost V 2 bases and J 6 bases; bases outside gene matches: 1. The CDR3 DNA sequence: TGTGCCAGCAGTTACGGGGGGGTCGAGCAGTACTTC. It specifies CASSYGGVEQYF.

The chain couples TRBV11-2 to TRBJ2-1, with D uncertain. The CDR3 extends over 13 amino acids. The germline V gene has CDR1 SGHAT and CDR2 FQNNGV. V was shortened by 5 bases and J by 4 bases, with 9 bases between the two germline ends. This CDR3 reads CASSRVNYNEQFF. CDR3 in DNA: TGTGCCAGCAGCCGAGTTAATTACAATGAGCAGTTCTTC.

This clone was observed a single time. The chain has TRBV28 and TRBJ1-5; D is undetermined. Trimming stripped 6 bases from V and 0 bases from J, with 12 bases between. The germline V gene has CDR1 MDHEN and CDR2 SYDVKM. The CDR3 is 15 amino acids. CDR3: CASRAQGVSNQPQHF. The DNA for the CDR3 is TGTGCCAGCAGGGCCCAAGGAGTTAGCAATCAGCCCCAGCATTTT.